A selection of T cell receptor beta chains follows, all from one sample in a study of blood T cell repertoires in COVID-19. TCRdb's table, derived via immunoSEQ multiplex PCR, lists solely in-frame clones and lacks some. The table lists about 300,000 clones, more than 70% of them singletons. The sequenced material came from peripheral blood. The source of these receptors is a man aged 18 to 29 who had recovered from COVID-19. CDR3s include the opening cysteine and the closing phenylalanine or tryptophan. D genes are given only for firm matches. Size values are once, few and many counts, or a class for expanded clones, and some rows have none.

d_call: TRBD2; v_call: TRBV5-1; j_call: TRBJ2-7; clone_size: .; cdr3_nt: TGCGCCAGCAGCTTGGTCTGGGGGAGGGACTCCTACGAGCAGTACTTC; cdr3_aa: CASSLVWGRDSYEQYF
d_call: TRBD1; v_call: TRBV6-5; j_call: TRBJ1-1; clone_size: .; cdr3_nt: TGTGCCAGCAGCCAGGGGGTAGGAGGAACTGAAGCTTTCTTT; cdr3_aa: CASSQGVGGTEAFF
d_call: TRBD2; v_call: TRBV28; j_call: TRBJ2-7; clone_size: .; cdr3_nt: TGTGCCAGCAGTTTACCCAGACTAGCGGGAGAGAGGGAGCAGTACTTC; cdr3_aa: CASSLPRLAGEREQYF
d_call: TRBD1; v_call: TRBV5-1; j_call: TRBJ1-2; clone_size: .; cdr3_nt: TGCGCCAGCAGCTTGAGTGGGACAGGGGATGGCTACACCTTC; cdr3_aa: CASSLSGTGDGYTF
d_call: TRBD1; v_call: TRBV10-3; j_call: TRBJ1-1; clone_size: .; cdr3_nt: TGTGCCATCAGTGAGTCGAGGACAGGGAGGCCGAACACTGAAGCTTTCTTT; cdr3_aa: CAISESRTGRPNTEAFF
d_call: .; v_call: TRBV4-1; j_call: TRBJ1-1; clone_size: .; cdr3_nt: TGCGCCAGCAGCCTAAACGGAGGGGAAGCTTTCTTT; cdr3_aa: CASSLNGGEAFF
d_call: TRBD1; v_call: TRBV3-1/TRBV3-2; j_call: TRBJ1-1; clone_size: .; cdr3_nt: TGTGCCAGCAGCCGAGACAGGGGGTCTGAAGCTTTCTTT; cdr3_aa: CASSRDRGSEAFF
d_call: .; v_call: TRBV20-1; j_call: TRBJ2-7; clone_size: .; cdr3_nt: TGCAGTGCTAGTCCAGGGGAAAGGGAGCAGTACTTC; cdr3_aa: CSASPGEREQYF
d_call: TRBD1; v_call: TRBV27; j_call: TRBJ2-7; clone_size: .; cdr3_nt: TGTGCCAGCAGTTTGGAGGCAGGGGGTGGGTACGAGCAGTACTTC; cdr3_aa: CASSLEAGGGYEQYF
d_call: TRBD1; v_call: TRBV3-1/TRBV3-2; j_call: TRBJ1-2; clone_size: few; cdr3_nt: TGTGCCAGCAGCCACAACACAGGGGCAGTAGGGTACACCTTC; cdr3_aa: CASSHNTGAVGYTF
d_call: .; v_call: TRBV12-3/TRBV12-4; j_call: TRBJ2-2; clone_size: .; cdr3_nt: TGTGCCAGCAGGGACAGCACGACCGGGGAGCTGTTTTTT; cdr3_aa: CASRDSTTGELFF
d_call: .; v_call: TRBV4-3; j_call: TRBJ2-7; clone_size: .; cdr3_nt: TGCGCCAGCAGCCAAGATCGGGCAGGGCCCCTCTCCTACGAGCAGTACTTC; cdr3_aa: CASSQDRAGPLSYEQYF
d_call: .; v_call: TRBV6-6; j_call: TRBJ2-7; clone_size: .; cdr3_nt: TGTGCCAGCAGTTACGCCAGTCGGGTGGACGAGCAGTACTTC; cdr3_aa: CASSYASRVDEQYF
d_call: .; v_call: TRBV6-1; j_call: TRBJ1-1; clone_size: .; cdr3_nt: TGTGCCAGCAGTGACCCTTTGCGGGGGAACACTGAAGCTTTCTTT; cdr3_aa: CASSDPLRGNTEAFF